Listed below are T cell receptor beta chains from one sample, sequenced in a study of human T cells and chemical hapten exposure. TCRdb re-analysed the RACE reads in MiXCR, keeping a single row per CDR3 protein. The repertoire consists of over 100,000 distinct CDR3 sequences, with about a tenth occurring once and the leading ten covering 2.5% to 3.5%. The source was whole blood, collected in connection with sensitization to the hapten diphenylcyclopropenone (DPC). These receptor sequences come from a woman aged 40 to 49 with alopecia areata. Some clones in this sample may be carry-over from other donors' samples. Both conserved end residues are part of each CDR3. The D gene is left open where the match is weak.

>TRBV5-5|TRBJ2-2|NA
CASSLAATNTGELFF
>TRBV7-9|TRBJ1-5|NA
CASSPDGGRYSNQPQHF
>TRBV24-1|TRBJ1-5|NA
CATSDTGASQPQHF
>TRBV7-9|TRBJ1-1|NA
CASSHRMNTEAFF
>TRBV6-2/TRBV6-3|TRBJ1-5|NA
CASKGQSDNQPQHF
>TRBV9|TRBJ2-3|TRBD1
CASSDSGTGGTDTQYF
>TRBV4-3|TRBJ2-1|TRBD2
CASSPGLAGSSYNEQFF
>TRBV7-2|TRBJ2-2|TRBD2
CASSASGTSTGELFF
>TRBV3-1|TRBJ1-5|TRBD1
CASSHTGGNQPQHF
>TRBV20-1|TRBJ2-3|TRBD2
CSARVGGGGADTQYF
>TRBV28|TRBJ1-2|NA
CASSNPHGSQYYGYTF
>TRBV7-2|TRBJ2-5|NA
CASSYNQGAMQETQYF
>TRBV5-6|TRBJ1-2|NA
CASSLVDRRGGYTF
>TRBV7-2|TRBJ2-1|NA
CASTKGASKYNEQFF
>TRBV20-1|TRBJ2-1|TRBD2
CSATQFGGTNNEQFF
>TRBV6-2/TRBV6-3|TRBJ2-1|TRBD2
CATSAAGGPTEQFF
>TRBV18|TRBJ1-1|NA
CASSRGGQESFTEAFF
>TRBV7-9|TRBJ2-3|TRBD2
CASSLSAGISTDTQYF
>TRBV27|TRBJ1-2|NA
CASSLRGTGGYTF
>TRBV7-2|TRBJ2-4|NA
CASSLVGREDIQYF
>TRBV9|TRBJ1-1|NA
CASRPRAGRYSEAFF
>TRBV4-3|TRBJ2-5|NA
CASSQLTGVGETQYF
>TRBV4-1|TRBJ2-5|TRBD2
CASSFWAPGLASGYQETQYF